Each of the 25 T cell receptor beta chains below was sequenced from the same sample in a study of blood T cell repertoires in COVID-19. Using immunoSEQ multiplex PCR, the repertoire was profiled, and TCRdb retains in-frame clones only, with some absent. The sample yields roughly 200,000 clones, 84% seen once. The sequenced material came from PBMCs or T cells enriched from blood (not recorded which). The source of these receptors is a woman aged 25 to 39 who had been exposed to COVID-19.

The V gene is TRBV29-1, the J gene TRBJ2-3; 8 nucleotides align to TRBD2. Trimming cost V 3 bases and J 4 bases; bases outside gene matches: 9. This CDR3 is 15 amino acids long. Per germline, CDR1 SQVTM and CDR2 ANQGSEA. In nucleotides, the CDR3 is TGCAGCGTTGATATACGGGGGGGTTCGTCAGATACGCAGTATTTT. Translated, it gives CSVDIRGGSSDTQYF.

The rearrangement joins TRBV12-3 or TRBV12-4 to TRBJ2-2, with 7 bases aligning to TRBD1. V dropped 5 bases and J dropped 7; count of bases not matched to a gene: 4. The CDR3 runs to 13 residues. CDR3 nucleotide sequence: TGTGCCAGCAGTCGCCGACAGGGCGGGGAGCTGTTTTTT. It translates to CASSRRQGGELFF.

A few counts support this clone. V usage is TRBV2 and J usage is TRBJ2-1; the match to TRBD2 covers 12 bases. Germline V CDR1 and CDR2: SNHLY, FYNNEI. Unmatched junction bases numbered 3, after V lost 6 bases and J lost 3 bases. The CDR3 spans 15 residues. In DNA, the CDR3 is TGTGCCAGCAGCTCACTAGCGGGGGGCTACAATGAGCAGTTCTTC. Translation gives CASSSLAGGYNEQFF.

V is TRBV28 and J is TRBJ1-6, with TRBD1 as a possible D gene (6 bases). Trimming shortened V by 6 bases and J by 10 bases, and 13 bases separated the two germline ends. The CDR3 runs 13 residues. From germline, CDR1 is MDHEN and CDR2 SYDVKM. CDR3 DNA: TGTGCCAGCAGAGAGACAGGTGAATCACCCCTCCACTTT. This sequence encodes CASRETGESPLHF.

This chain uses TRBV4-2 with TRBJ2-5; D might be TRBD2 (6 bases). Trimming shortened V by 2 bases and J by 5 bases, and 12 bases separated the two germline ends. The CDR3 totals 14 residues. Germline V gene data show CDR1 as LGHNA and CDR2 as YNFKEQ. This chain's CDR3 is CASSQPPGGETQYF. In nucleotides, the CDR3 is TGTGCCAGCAGCCAACCTCCAGGAGGGGAGACCCAGTACTTC.

Written as DNA, the CDR3 is TGTGCCAGCAGCTTATGGACTAGCGGGGGTCGGGAGACCCAGTACTTC. This gives the protein CASSLWTSGGRETQYF. The chain carries TRBV5-4 and TRBJ2-5; 13 nucleotides match TRBD2. Germline values: CDR1 SGHNT, CDR2 YYREEE (reference sequence). The CDR3 is 16 residues long. Unmatched junction bases numbered 6, after V lost 2 bases and J lost 5 bases.

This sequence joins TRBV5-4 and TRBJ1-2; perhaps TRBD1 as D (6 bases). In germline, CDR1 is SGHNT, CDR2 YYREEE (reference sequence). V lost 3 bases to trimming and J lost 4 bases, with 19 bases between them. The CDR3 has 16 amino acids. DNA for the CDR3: TGTGCCAGCAGCTCGATAAATACAGGGCCCGCCTATGGCTACACCTTC. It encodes CASSSINTGPAYGYTF. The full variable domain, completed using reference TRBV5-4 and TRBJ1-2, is ETGVTQSPTHLIKTRGQQVTLRCSSQSGHNTVSWYQQALGQGPQFIFQYYREEENGRGNFPPRFSGLQFPNYSSELNVNALELDDSALYLCASSSINTGPAYGYTFGSGTRLTVV.

The CDR3 is CSVQPGGNTEAFF. The CDR3 DNA sequence: TGCAGCGTTCAACCCGGTGGGAACACTGAAGCTTTCTTT. This chain uses TRBV29-1 with TRBJ1-1; no definite D call. This CDR3 spans 13 amino acids. Looked up from germline, CDR1 is SQVTM and CDR2 is ANQGSEA. Trimming removed 5 bases at V and 1 base at J, with 11 bases between.

CDR3 sequence reads: CASSTTIADWSTDTQYF. The CDR3 DNA reads TGTGCCAGCAGCACTACGATAGCGGACTGGAGCACAGATACGCAGTATTTT. V gene TRBV11-2 combines with J gene TRBJ2-3, with TRBD2 as a possible D gene (6 bases). From germline, CDR1 is SGHAT and CDR2 FQNNGV. The CDR3 is 17 residues long. Trimming took off 5 bases at V and 0 bases at J, with 18 bases between the two ends.

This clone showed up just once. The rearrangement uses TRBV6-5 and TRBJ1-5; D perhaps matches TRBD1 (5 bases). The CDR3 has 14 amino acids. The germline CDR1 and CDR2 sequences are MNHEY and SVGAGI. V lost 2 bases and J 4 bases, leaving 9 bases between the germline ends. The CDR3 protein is CASSYMAGNQPQHF. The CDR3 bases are TGTGCCAGCAGTTACATGGCAGGGAATCAGCCCCAGCATTTT.

The CDR3 DNA reads TGCGCCAGCAGCTTGGAACTCCCCGGGGAGCTGTTTTTT. It translates to CASSLELPGELFF. The rearrangement joins TRBV5-1 to TRBJ2-2, with no clear D. The CDR3 totals 13 residues. CDR1 and CDR2 from the germline V gene are SGHRS and YFSETQ. The V and J ends lost 0 bases and 6 bases respectively, with 6 bases between them.

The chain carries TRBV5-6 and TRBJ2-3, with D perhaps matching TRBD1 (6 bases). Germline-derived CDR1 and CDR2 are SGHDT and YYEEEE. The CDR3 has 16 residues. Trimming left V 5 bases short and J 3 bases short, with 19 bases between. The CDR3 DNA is TGTGCCAGCAGTAGGATGATACAGGGCCTAACAGATACGCAGTATTTT. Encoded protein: CASSRMIQGLTDTQYF.

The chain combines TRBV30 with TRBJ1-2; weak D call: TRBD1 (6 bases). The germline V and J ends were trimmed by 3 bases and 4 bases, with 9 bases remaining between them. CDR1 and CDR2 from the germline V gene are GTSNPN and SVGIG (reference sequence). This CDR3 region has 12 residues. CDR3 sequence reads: CAWSGTPYGYTF. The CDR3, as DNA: TGTGCCTGGAGCGGGACACCCTATGGCTACACCTTC.

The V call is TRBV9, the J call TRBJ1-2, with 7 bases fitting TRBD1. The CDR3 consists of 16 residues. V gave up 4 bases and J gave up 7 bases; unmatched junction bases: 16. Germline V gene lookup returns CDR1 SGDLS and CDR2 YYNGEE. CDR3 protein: CASSITWDSRASGYTF. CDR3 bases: TGTGCCAGCAGCATAACTTGGGACAGTCGTGCCAGTGGCTACACCTTC.

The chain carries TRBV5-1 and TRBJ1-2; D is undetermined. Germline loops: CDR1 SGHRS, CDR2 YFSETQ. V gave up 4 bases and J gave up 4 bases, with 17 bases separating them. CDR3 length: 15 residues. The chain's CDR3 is CASSQRGSGTYGYTF. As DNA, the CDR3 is TGCGCCAGCAGCCAAAGAGGTAGCGGAACCTATGGCTACACCTTC.

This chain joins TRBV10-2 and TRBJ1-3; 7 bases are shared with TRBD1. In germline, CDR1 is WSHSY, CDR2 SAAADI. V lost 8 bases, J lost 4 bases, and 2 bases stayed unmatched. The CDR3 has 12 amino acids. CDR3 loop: CASWDSGNTIYF. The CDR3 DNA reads TGCGCCAGCTGGGACAGCGGAAACACCATATATTTT.

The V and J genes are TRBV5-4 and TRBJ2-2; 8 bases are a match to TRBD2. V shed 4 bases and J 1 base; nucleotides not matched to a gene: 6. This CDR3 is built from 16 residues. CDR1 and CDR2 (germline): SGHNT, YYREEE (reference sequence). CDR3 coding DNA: TGTGCCAGCAGCCCTAGTCTAGCGGGGAACACCGGGGAGCTGTTTTTT. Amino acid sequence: CASSPSLAGNTGELFF.

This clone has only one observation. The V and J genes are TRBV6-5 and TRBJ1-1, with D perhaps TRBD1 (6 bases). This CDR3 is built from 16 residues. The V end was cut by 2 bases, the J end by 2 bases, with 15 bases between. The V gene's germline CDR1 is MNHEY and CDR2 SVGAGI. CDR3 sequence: CASSYLSGTPNTEAFF. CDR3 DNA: TGTGCCAGCAGTTACCTTTCCGGGACACCTAACACTGAAGCTTTCTTT.

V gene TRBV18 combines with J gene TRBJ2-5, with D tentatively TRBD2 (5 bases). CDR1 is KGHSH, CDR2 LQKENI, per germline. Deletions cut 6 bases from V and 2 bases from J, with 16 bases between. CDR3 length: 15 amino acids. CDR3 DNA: TGTGCCAGCTCTGAAGCTGCCCGGGGTCAAGAGACCCAGTACTTC. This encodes CASSEAARGQETQYF.

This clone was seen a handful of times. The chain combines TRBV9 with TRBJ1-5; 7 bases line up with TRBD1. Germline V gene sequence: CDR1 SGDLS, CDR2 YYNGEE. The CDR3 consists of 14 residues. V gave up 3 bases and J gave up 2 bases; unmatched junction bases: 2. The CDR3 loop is CASSDQGGNQPQHF. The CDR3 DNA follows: TGTGCCAGCAGCGACCAGGGGGGCAATCAGCCCCAGCATTTT.

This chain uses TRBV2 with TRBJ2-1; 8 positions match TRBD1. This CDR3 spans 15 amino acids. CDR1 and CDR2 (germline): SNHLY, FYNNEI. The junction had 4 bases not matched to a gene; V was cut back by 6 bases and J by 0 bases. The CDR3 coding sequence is TGTGCCAGCAGCGGACAGGGTTTCTCCTACAATGAGCAGTTCTTC. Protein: CASSGQGFSYNEQFF.

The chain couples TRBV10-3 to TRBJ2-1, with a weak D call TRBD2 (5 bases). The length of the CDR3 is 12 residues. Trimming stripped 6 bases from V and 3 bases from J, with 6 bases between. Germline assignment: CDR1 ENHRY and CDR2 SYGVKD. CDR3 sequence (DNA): TGTGCCATCAGCCGGGACTACAATGAGCAGTTCTTC. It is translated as CAISRDYNEQFF.

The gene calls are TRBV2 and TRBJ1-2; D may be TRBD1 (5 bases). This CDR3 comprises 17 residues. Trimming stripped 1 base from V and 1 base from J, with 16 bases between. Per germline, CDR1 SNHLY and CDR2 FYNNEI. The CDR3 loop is CASSEEMTQGDNYGYTF. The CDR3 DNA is TGTGCCAGCAGTGAAGAAATGACCCAGGGTGATAACTATGGCTACACCTTC.

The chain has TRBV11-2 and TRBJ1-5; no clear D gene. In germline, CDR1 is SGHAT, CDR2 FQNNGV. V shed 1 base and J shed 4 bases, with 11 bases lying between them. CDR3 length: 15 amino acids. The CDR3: CASSLGALGNQPQHF. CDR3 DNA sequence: TGTGCCAGCAGCTTAGGGGCCCTTGGGAATCAGCCCCAGCATTTT. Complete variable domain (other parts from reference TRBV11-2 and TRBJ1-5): EAGVAQSPRYKIIEKRQSVAFWCNPISGHATLYWYQQILGQGPKLLIQFQNNGVVDDSQLPKDRFSAERLKGVDSTLKIQPAKLEDSAVYLCASSLGALGNQPQHFGDGTRLSIL.

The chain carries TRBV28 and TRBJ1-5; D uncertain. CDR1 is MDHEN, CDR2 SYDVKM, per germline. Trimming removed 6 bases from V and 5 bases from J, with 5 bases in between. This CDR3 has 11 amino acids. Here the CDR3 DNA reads TGTGCCAGCAGACGAGATCAGCCCCAGCATTTT. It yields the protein CASRRDQPQHF.